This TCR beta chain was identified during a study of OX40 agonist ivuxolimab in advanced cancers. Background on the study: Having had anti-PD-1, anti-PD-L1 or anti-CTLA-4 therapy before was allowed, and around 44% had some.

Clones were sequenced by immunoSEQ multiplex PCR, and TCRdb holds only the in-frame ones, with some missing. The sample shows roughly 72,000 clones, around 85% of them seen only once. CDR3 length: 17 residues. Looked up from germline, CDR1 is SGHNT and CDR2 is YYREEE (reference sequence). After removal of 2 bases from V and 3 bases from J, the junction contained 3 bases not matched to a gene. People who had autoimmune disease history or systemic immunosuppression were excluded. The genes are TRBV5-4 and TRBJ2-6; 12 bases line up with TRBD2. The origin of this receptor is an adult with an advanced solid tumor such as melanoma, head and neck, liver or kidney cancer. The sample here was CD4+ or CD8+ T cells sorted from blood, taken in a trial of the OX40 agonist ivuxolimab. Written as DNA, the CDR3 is TGTGCCAGCAGCTTTGGACTAGCGGGAAATGGGGCCAACGTCCTGACTTTC. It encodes CASSFGLAGNGANVLTF.